Only a few counts were recorded for the clone carrying this TCR beta chain. Its cognate antigen is unknown. Given a much more abundant clone one base away, this may be a read error. Any patient presenting with uncontrolled infection, other autoimmune disease, pregnancy or lactation was left out. The CDR3 runs to 14 residues. Trimming removed 7 bases at V and 7 bases at J, with 17 bases between. These data come from a study of T cells in Graves' hyperthyroidism and ophthalmopathy. General study results and limits: Among clonotypes expanded in thyroid above 0.001, most were also found in blood.

Regions amplified from RNA transcripts were the TCR beta CDR3 regions. TCR CDR3 regions were first amplified by RT-PCR with HTBI primers. TCRdb reprocessed the multiplex PCR reads with MiXCR, giving one entry per CDR3 protein. The sample lists about 500,000 distinct CDR3 sequences, 15% to 20% occurring once. The V and J genes are TRBV12-3 or TRBV12-4 and TRBJ1-5; TRBD1 might be the D (6 bases). Sequencing was done on a sample of blood. This sequence originates from a woman aged 25-40 years with Graves' ophthalmopathy. The CDR3: CASTPGRGRQPQHF. Here the CDR3 DNA reads TGTGCCAGCACCCCAGGCAGGGGTCGGCAGCCCCAGCATTTT.